The 22 T cell receptor beta chains reported below all come from one sample, sequenced in a study of T cells after yellow fever vaccination. TCRdb re-derived calls from the 5' RACE reads in MiXCR, one entry per CDR3 protein. The sample holds more than 300,000 distinct CDR3 sequences, roughly 6.8% seen once. The material sequenced was PBMCs, taken more than 40 days after the first yellow fever vaccination. The receptors were gathered from a man between 18 and 35 years old who received the YFV17D yellow fever vaccine.

This chain links TRBV20-1 with TRBJ1-1; D is perhaps TRBD1 (5 bases). The CDR3 spans 11 residues. V was clipped by 3 bases and J by 5 bases, with 7 bases between them. The V gene's germline CDR1 is DFQATT and CDR2 SNEGSKA (reference sequence). The CDR3 bases are TGCAGTGCTAGTTGGGGGACTGAAGCTTTCTTT. Residues: CSASWGTEAFF.

In this sample, this clonotype turned up many times. The rearrangement joins TRBV5-6 to TRBJ2-5; 8 nucleotides match TRBD1. The CDR3 spans 15 residues. V trimming: 5 bases; J trimming: 1 base; junction bases outside the gene matches: 7. From germline, CDR1 is SGHDT and CDR2 YYEEEE. The CDR3 DNA sequence: TGTGCCAGCAGGGCCGGGACAGGATTCCAAGAGACCCAGTACTTC. Encoded protein: CASRAGTGFQETQYF.

This clonotype was detected many times. The rearrangement uses TRBV7-3 and TRBJ2-3, with D possibly matching TRBD2 (5 bases). Looked up from germline, CDR1 is SGHTA and CDR2 is FQGTGA. V gave up 8 bases and J gave up 2 bases, with 11 bases separating them. The CDR3 runs to 13 residues. CDR3 in DNA: TGTGCCAGCGGGAGTACAAACACAGATACGCAGTATTTT. Amino acids: CASGSTNTDTQYF.

The sample holds many counts of this clonotype. This chain connects TRBV5-6 to TRBJ2-1, with 9 bases that match TRBD2. CDR1 and CDR2 from the germline V gene are SGHDT and YYEEEE. The CDR3 contains 17 residues. Losses at the gene ends were 3 bases for V and 5 bases for J; bases not matched to a gene: 12. The CDR3 loop reads CASSSNLAGDLHNEQFF. As DNA, the CDR3 is TGTGCCAGCAGCTCTAACTTAGCGGGGGACCTCCACAATGAGCAGTTCTTC.

V is TRBV5-1 and J is TRBJ2-1, with 8 bases lining up with TRBD2. V was pared by 4 bases and J by 4 bases, with 7 bases of the junction left unmatched. Germline V CDR1 and CDR2: SGHRS, YFSETQ. This CDR3 region has 15 residues. In DNA form, the CDR3 reads TGCGCCAGCAGCCCGGGAGGGTCGACTTACAATGAGCAGTTCTTC. It is translated as CASSPGGSTYNEQFF.

The chain carries TRBV28 and TRBJ2-7, with D hard to call. The CDR3 runs 13 residues. Germline CDR1 is MDHEN and CDR2 is SYDVKM. Trimming removed 6 bases at V and 5 bases at J, with 14 bases between. DNA of the CDR3: TGTGCCAGCAGCCCGACCACGACCCACGAGCAGTACGTC. Protein sequence: CASSPTTTHEQYV.

The CDR3 sequence: CASSLRQGYNSPLHF. The CDR3 DNA sequence: TGTGCCAGCAGCTTAAGACAGGGGTATAATTCACCCCTCCACTTT. The chain is built from TRBV7-2 and TRBJ1-6, with 8 nucleotides matching TRBD1. With V trimmed by 2 bases and J by 4 bases, 1 base remained unmatched. Per the germline V gene, CDR1 is SGHTA and CDR2 is FQGNSA. The CDR3 loop spans 15 amino acids.

The chain couples TRBV9 to TRBJ2-7; perhaps TRBD2 as D (5 bases). The CDR3 contains 14 residues. Germline V CDR1 and CDR2: SGDLS, YYNGEE. Trimming removed 0 bases at V and 6 bases at J, with 13 bases between. Written as DNA, the CDR3 is TGTGCCAGCAGCGTAGCAAGCGGCTCGGGCGAGCAGTACTTC. Protein: CASSVASGSGEQYF.

In its sample, this clonotype was seen a few times. The genes are TRBV10-3 and TRBJ1-2; the D is unclear. Trimming pared 3 bases from V and 4 bases from J, leaving 12 bases between. Germline V gives CDR1 ENHRY, CDR2 SYGVKD. The CDR3 loop spans 14 amino acids. The CDR3 here is CAISDLVGPYGYTF. DNA of the CDR3: TGTGCCATCAGTGATTTGGTTGGGCCCTATGGCTACACCTTC.

This clonotype was seen a handful of times. The J gene is TRBJ2-5, the V gene TRBV7-7, with TRBD1 matching 7 bases. The length of the CDR3 is 14 residues. Losses at the gene ends were 2 bases for V and 5 bases for J; bases not matched to a gene: 5. CDR1 and CDR2 from the germline V gene are SSHAT and FNYEAQ (reference sequence). The CDR3 here is CASSLNRGRETQYF. The CDR3 DNA reads TGTGCCAGCAGCTTAAACAGGGGCAGGGAGACCCAGTACTTC.

This clonotype was detected ten times or more. The CDR3 reads CASTVRGSNQPQHF. The DNA for the CDR3 is TGTGCCAGCACGGTTAGGGGCTCTAATCAGCCCCAGCATTTT. The chain employs TRBV2 and TRBJ1-5; weak D call: TRBD1 (5 bases). V gave up 7 bases and J gave up 4 bases, with 14 bases separating them. This CDR3 is 14 amino acids long. Per germline, CDR1 SNHLY and CDR2 FYNNEI.

The chain uses TRBV4-3 and TRBJ2-6, with 9 bases fitting TRBD1. Germline V gives CDR1 LGHNA, CDR2 YSLEER. Trimming removed 4 bases from V and 2 bases from J; junction bases left unmatched: 9. The CDR3 contains 18 residues. CDR3 sequence reads: CASSRVPGQGAGANVLTF. DNA for the CDR3: TGCGCCAGCAGCCGAGTTCCGGGACAGGGCGCTGGGGCCAACGTCCTGACTTTC.

This clonotype was picked up a small number of times. V and J are TRBV24-1 and TRBJ2-2, with TRBD2 identical over 14 bases. Germline V CDR1 and CDR2: KGHDR, SFDVKD. V gave up 3 bases and J gave up 1 base; unmatched junction bases: 3. The CDR3 consists of 18 residues. CDR3 residues: CATSDAGTSGGNTGELFF. In nucleotides, the CDR3 is TGTGCCACCAGTGATGCCGGGACTAGCGGGGGGAACACCGGGGAGCTGTTTTTT.

This clonotype was seen repeatedly, ten times or more. The rearrangement uses TRBV6-1 and TRBJ2-1; perhaps TRBD2 as D (6 bases). The CDR3 runs 15 residues. V gave up 6 bases and J gave up 6 bases, with 18 bases separating them. Germline CDR1 MNHNS, CDR2 SASEGT. The CDR3 region is CASSRRSGELNEQFF. The CDR3 region has the DNA TGTGCCAGCAGCCGTCGATCGGGGGAACTCAATGAGCAGTTCTTC.

This clonotype showed up many times. The chain joins TRBV10-3 to TRBJ2-2, with D tentatively TRBD2 (7 bases). This CDR3 has 16 amino acids. In germline, CDR1 is ENHRY, CDR2 SYGVKD. Trimming stripped 4 bases from V and 5 bases from J, with 17 bases between. CDR3 protein: CAISGSVRGPTGELFF. In nucleotides, the CDR3 is TGTGCCATCAGTGGGAGTGTGCGGGGGCCAACCGGGGAGCTGTTTTTT.

J is TRBJ1-6 and V is TRBV6-1; D unresolved. The CDR3 is made up of 16 amino acids. Trimming took off 8 bases at V and 0 bases at J, with 14 bases between the two ends. Looked up from germline, CDR1 is MNHNS and CDR2 is SASEGT. In DNA form, the CDR3 reads TGTGCCAGCGCGGGAGGGCAGTTCTCCTATAATTCACCCCTCCACTTT. This encodes CASAGGQFSYNSPLHF.

This clonotype turned up a few times. J is TRBJ1-2 and V is TRBV7-6; no clear D. V lost 1 base to trimming and J lost 0 bases, with 12 bases between them. CDR1 is SGHVS, CDR2 FNYEAQ, per germline. The CDR3 spans 16 residues. Here the CDR3 reads CASSLEGRPSNYGYTF. CDR3 DNA sequence: TGTGCCAGCAGCTTAGAAGGGCGGCCCTCTAACTATGGCTACACCTTC.

The chain couples TRBV11-2 to TRBJ2-1; perhaps TRBD2 as D (7 bases). CDR3 length equals 17 residues. Trimming took 7 bases from V and 7 from J, leaving 26 bases between them. Germline V gene sequence: CDR1 SGHAT, CDR2 FQNNGV. The CDR3 protein is CASNTRGGRGARNEQFF. For the CDR3, the DNA is TGTGCCAGCAATACACGTGGGGGGAGGGGGGCCCGAAATGAGCAGTTCTTC. Variable domain in full (rest from reference TRBV11-2 and TRBJ2-1): EAGVAQSPRYKIIEKRQSVAFWCNPISGHATLYWYQQILGQGPKLLIQFQNNGVVDDSQLPKDRFSAERLKGVDSTLKIQPAKLEDSAVYLCASNTRGGRGARNEQFFGPGTRLTVL.

This clonotype was recorded at least ten times. This chain's CDR3 is CASSFHMGPEAFF. The CDR3 coding sequence is TGTGCCAGCAGTTTTCATATGGGGCCTGAAGCTTTCTTT. This rearrangement joins TRBV12-3 or TRBV12-4 to TRBJ1-1; D is perhaps TRBD1 (5 bases). Deletions cut 3 bases from V and 6 bases from J, with 11 bases between. CDR3 length: 13 amino acids.

The rearrangement uses TRBV28 and TRBJ1-5; 7 bases fit TRBD1. Looked up from germline, CDR1 is MDHEN and CDR2 is SYDVKM. V was pared by 7 bases and J by 10 bases, with 16 bases of the junction left unmatched. This CDR3 region has 15 residues. CDR3 coding DNA: TGTGCCAGCAAACTCCCTGGGCAGGGGGTCACCCCCCAGCATTTT. Translation gives CASKLPGQGVTPQHF.

The V and J genes are TRBV7-6 and TRBJ2-1; TRBD1 or TRBD2 may be the D gene (5 bases each). CDR1 SGHVS and CDR2 FNYEAQ come from the germline V gene. The CDR3 sequence is 15 residues long. Trimming shortened V by 1 base and J by 6 bases, and 13 bases separated the two germline ends. CDR3 bases: TGTGCCAGCAGCTTAGAACTCGGGACGGTCAATGAGCAGTTCTTC. It encodes CASSLELGTVNEQFF. Full variable domain (rest looked up from reference TRBV7-6 and TRBJ2-1): GAGVSQSPRYKVTKRGQDVALRCDPISGHVSLYWYRQALGQGPEFLTYFNYEAQQDKSGLPNDRFSAERPEGSISTLTIQRTEQRDSAMYRCASSLELGTVNEQFFGPGTRLTVL.

The CDR3 DNA reads as TGTGCCAGCAGTTCCCTTCAGACCGGGACAGGGTTGAGGGATACGCAGTATTTT. It codes for CASSSLQTGTGLRDTQYF. The gene calls are TRBV5-5 and TRBJ2-3; TRBD1 matches 9 bases. In germline, CDR1 is SGHKS, CDR2 YYEKEE (reference sequence). Unmatched junction bases numbered 19, after V lost 5 bases and J lost 6 bases. The CDR3 extends over 18 amino acids.